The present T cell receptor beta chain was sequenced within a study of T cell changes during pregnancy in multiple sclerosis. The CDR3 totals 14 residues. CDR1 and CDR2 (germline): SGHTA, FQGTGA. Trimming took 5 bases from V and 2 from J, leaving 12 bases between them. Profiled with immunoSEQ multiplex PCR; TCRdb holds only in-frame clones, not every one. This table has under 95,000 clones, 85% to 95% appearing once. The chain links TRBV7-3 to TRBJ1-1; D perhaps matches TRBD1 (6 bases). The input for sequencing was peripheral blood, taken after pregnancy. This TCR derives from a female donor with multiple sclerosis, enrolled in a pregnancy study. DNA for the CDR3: TGTGCCAGCAGCCTGAACAGGGCTAACACTGAAGCTTTCTTT. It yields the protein CASSLNRANTEAFF.